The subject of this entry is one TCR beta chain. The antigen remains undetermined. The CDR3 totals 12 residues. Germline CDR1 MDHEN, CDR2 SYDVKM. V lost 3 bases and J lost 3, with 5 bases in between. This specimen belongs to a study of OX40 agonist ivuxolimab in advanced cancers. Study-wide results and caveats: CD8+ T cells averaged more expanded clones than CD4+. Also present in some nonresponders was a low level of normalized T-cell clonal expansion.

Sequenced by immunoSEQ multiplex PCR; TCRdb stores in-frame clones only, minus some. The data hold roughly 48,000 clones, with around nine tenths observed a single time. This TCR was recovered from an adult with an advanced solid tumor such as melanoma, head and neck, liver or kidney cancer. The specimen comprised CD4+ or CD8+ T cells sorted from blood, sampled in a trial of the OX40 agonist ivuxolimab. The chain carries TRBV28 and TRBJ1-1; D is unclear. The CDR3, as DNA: TGTGCCAGCAGTTTGTTAGACACTGAAGCTTTCTTT. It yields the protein CASSLLDTEAFF. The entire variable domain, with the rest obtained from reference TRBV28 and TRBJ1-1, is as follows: DVKVTQSSRYLVKRTGEKVFLECVQDMDHENMFWYRQDPGLGLRLIYFSYDVKMKEKGDIPEGYSVSREKKERFSLILESASTNQTSMYLCASSLLDTEAFFGQGTRLTVV.